These 28 T cell receptor beta chains were sequenced from one sample in a study of blood T cell repertoires in COVID-19. Using immunoSEQ multiplex PCR, the repertoire was profiled, and TCRdb retains in-frame clones only, with some absent. The sample has 45,000 or so clones, around 90% seen once. Source material: peripheral blood. The receptors were gathered from a woman older than 75 with active COVID-19.

The J gene is TRBJ2-3, the V gene TRBV28, with D possibly being TRBD2 (5 bases). CDR1 and CDR2 (germline): MDHEN, SYDVKM. The CDR3 contains 14 residues. Between the trimmed V and J ends, which lost 5 bases and 1 base, there was a span of 10 bases. CDR3 loop: CASSPYGGTDTQYF. For the CDR3, the DNA is TGTGCCAGCAGTCCCTACGGGGGCACAGATACGCAGTATTTT.

The V gene is TRBV19, the J gene TRBJ2-1; weak D call: TRBD1 (6 bases). The CDR3 has 14 amino acids. Trimming took 7 bases from V and 8 from J, leaving 18 bases between them. Germline V gene lookup returns CDR1 LNHDA and CDR2 SQIVND (reference sequence). This chain's CDR3 is CASKVGRGTDEQFF. In DNA form, the CDR3 reads TGTGCCAGTAAGGTGGGCAGGGGCACGGATGAGCAGTTCTTC.

The CDR3 DNA reads TGTGCCAGCAGCTTAACGGGGTACGAGCAGTACTTC. Translation: CASSLTGYEQYF. The chain joins TRBV7-9 to TRBJ2-7; a weak D match, TRBD2 (5 bases). Germline V gene data show CDR1 as SEHNR and CDR2 as FQNEAQ (reference sequence). V was clipped by 2 bases and J by 4 bases, with 6 bases between them. The CDR3 runs 12 residues.

The genes are TRBV30 and TRBJ2-7, with D possibly matching TRBD2 (6 bases). Germline loops: CDR1 GTSNPN, CDR2 SVGIG (reference sequence). V lost 2 bases and J lost 4, with 12 bases in between. There are 13 residues in the CDR3. The CDR3 spells CAWSIGGNYEQYF. The CDR3 nucleotides read TGTGCCTGGAGTATCGGGGGAAATTACGAGCAGTACTTC.

This clone has only one observation. The CDR3 loop reads CASSFDRGKTEAFF. The DNA of the CDR3 is TGTGCCAGCAGTTTCGACAGGGGTAAAACTGAAGCTTTCTTT. The rearrangement joins TRBV6-2 or TRBV6-3 to TRBJ1-1; 8 bases agree with TRBD1. CDR3 length: 14 residues. V shed 4 bases, J shed 5 bases, and the junction held 6 bases outside the gene matches. Germline V gene sequence: CDR1 MNHEY, CDR2 SVGEGT.

The rearrangement uses TRBV6-4 and TRBJ2-1; TRBD2 aligns across 7 bases. The CDR3 consists of 14 residues. From germline, CDR1 is MRHNA and CDR2 SNTAGT. J was trimmed by 9 bases and V by 3 bases; bases with no gene match: 8. CDR3 loop: CASSDGAGNGEQFF. The CDR3, as DNA: TGTGCCAGCAGTGATGGAGCGGGGAACGGTGAGCAGTTCTTC.

V usage is TRBV5-1 and J usage is TRBJ1-1; perhaps TRBD1 as D (5 bases). V lost 2 bases and J lost 8, with 13 bases in between. Germline V gives CDR1 SGHRS, CDR2 YFSETQ. This CDR3 has 13 amino acids. The CDR3 sequence is CASSFENQGEAFF. The CDR3 DNA reads TGCGCCAGCAGCTTTGAAAACCAGGGCGAAGCTTTCTTT.

CDR3 loop: CASSELYRVKETQYF. CDR3 nucleotide sequence: TGTGCCAGCAGTGAATTGTACAGGGTAAAAGAGACCCAGTACTTC. The V gene is TRBV2, the J gene TRBJ2-5, with D possibly TRBD1 on 6 matching bases. Germline CDR1 reads SNHLY; CDR2 reads FYNNEI. The CDR3 contains 15 residues. V was trimmed by 2 bases and J by 3 bases, leaving 13 bases between them.

The rearrangement links TRBV5-1 to TRBJ1-2, with 7 bases lining up with TRBD1. Per germline, CDR1 SGHRS and CDR2 YFSETQ. V was pared by 6 bases and J by 2 bases, with 7 bases of the junction left unmatched. The CDR3 consists of 14 residues. CDR3 amino acids: CASNPGQKNYGYTF. The CDR3 DNA reads as TGCGCCAGCAACCCGGGACAGAAGAACTATGGCTACACCTTC.

The chain employs TRBV6-2 or TRBV6-3 and TRBJ1-6, with 7 bases aligning to TRBD1. The CDR3 has 14 residues. Per germline, CDR1 MNHEY and CDR2 SVGEGT. The V segment lost 2 bases and the J segment 7 bases; nucleotides outside the gene matches: 2. This chain's CDR3 is CASSYDRANSPLHF. The CDR3 nucleotides are TGTGCCAGCAGTTACGACAGGGCAAATTCACCCCTCCACTTT.

For the CDR3, the DNA is TGCGCCAGCAGCTTCGGCGGGCTGCCCAACGGGGAAAAACTGTTTTTT. Protein: CASSFGGLPNGEKLFF. The chain has TRBV5-1 and TRBJ1-4, with D uncertain. Trimming stripped 2 bases from V and 8 bases from J, with 19 bases between. CDR3 size: 16 residues. Germline values: CDR1 SGHRS, CDR2 YFSETQ.

A single count supports this clone. J is TRBJ2-5 and V is TRBV2; the match to TRBD2 covers 14 bases. V lost 2 bases, J lost 1 base, and 3 bases stayed unmatched. Germline loops: CDR1 SNHLY, CDR2 FYNNEI. The CDR3 is made up of 17 amino acids. The CDR3, as DNA: TGTGCCAGCAGTGAAACGGGACTAGCGGGGGCCCAAGAGACCCAGTACTTC. Translation: CASSETGLAGAQETQYF.

This clone was detected only once. This chain joins TRBV7-3 and TRBJ2-3; a weak D match, TRBD2 (5 bases). Deletions cut 5 bases from V and 0 bases from J, with 12 bases between. Germline V gene data show CDR1 as SGHTA and CDR2 as FQGTGA. There are 15 residues in the CDR3. This CDR3 reads CASSPRTGSTDTQYF. The CDR3, as DNA: TGTGCCAGCAGCCCGCGGACGGGGAGCACAGATACGCAGTATTTT.

The V gene is TRBV6-2 or TRBV6-3, the J gene TRBJ1-1, with D possibly TRBD1 on 5 matching bases. Germline V gene data show CDR1 as MNHEY and CDR2 as SVGEGT. The V end was cut by 2 bases, the J end by 5 bases, with 18 bases between. This CDR3 has 16 amino acids. CDR3 region: CASSYGGVRDGTEAFF. CDR3 DNA: TGTGCCAGCAGTTACGGAGGGGTCAGGGATGGGACTGAAGCTTTCTTT.

There are a few counts of this clone. This sequence joins TRBV21-1 and TRBJ1-5; no DNA check was done on the table's D call, TRBD1. TRBV21-1 is annotated as a pseudogene. This CDR3 spans 15 amino acids. CDR3 coding DNA: TGTGCCAGCAGCCTGGACAGGGAAGGGAAACAGCCCCAGCATTTT. This encodes CASSLDREGKQPQHF.

This chain connects TRBV4-3 to TRBJ1-2; D possibly corresponds to TRBD1 (5 bases). The CDR3 spans 14 residues. Per the germline V gene, CDR1 is LGHNA and CDR2 is YSLEER. Trimming removed 0 bases at V and 8 bases at J, with 13 bases between. CDR3 loop: CASSQEPGRGGYTF. The CDR3 nucleotides are TGCGCCAGCAGCCAAGAGCCGGGGAGGGGAGGCTACACCTTC.

The CDR3 protein is CATRTGKISGANVLTF. Here the CDR3 DNA reads TGTGCCACCAGGACAGGGAAAATCTCTGGGGCCAACGTCCTGACTTTC. V is TRBV19 and J is TRBJ2-6; 8 bases line up with TRBD1. Germline assignment: CDR1 LNHDA and CDR2 SQIVND (reference sequence). This CDR3 has 16 amino acids. The junction had 8 bases not matched to a gene; V was cut back by 10 bases and J by 0 bases.

V and J are TRBV7-9 and TRBJ1-1; tentatively, D is TRBD1 (6 bases). V lost 5 bases to trimming and J lost 0 bases, with 10 bases between them. CDR1 and CDR2 from the germline V gene are SEHNR and FQNEAQ (reference sequence). CDR3 length: 14 residues. The CDR3, as DNA: TGTGCCAGCAGCCAAACAGGGTTGAACACTGAAGCTTTCTTT. Encoded protein: CASSQTGLNTEAFF.

The chain carries TRBV5-6 and TRBJ1-6, with D uncertain. Trimming removed 3 bases from V and 4 bases from J, with 11 bases in between. The CDR3 runs to 15 residues. Germline V gene sequence: CDR1 SGHDT, CDR2 YYEEEE. CDR3 sequence reads: CASSWRTDYNSPLHF. DNA of the CDR3: TGTGCCAGCAGCTGGAGGACCGATTATAATTCACCCCTCCACTTT.

The DNA of the CDR3 is TGTGCCAGCAGCTTAGCGTGGTCCGGAACAGGGCGCTACGAGCAGTACTTC. Translation: CASSLAWSGTGRYEQYF. The chain is built from TRBV7-2 and TRBJ2-7, with D possibly matching TRBD1 (6 bases). Trimming shortened V by 0 bases and J by 3 bases, and 18 bases separated the two germline ends. The germline V gene has CDR1 SGHTA and CDR2 FQGNSA. The length of the CDR3 is 17 residues.

This rearrangement joins TRBV11-3 to TRBJ1-2; TRBD1 agrees at 9 bases. V lost 11 bases to trimming and J lost 1 base; unmatched junction nucleotides: 14. The CDR3 sequence is 16 residues long. Germline V CDR1 and CDR2: SGHNT, YENEEA. CDR3 amino acids: CAPDKWDRAINYGYTF. For the CDR3, the DNA is TGTGCCCCCGACAAGTGGGACAGGGCTATTAACTATGGCTACACCTTC.

This chain joins TRBV4-1 and TRBJ2-5; 9 bases align to TRBD2. The CDR3 has 17 residues. Germline CDR1 reads MGHRA; CDR2 reads YSYEKL. V trimming: 1 base; J trimming: 2 bases; junction bases outside the gene matches: 8. The CDR3 loop is CASSQGWLAGPQETQYF. DNA of the CDR3: TGCGCCAGCAGCCAAGGTTGGCTAGCGGGGCCTCAAGAGACCCAGTACTTC.

This sequence joins TRBV11-2 and TRBJ2-1; 7 nucleotides line up with TRBD1. The CDR3 is 12 residues long. Germline CDR1 reads SGHAT; CDR2 reads FQNNGV. V dropped 4 bases and J dropped 10; count of bases not matched to a gene: 4. Here the CDR3 reads CASSSTGSEQFF. In DNA, the CDR3 is TGTGCCAGCAGCTCGACAGGGTCGGAGCAGTTCTTC.

The chain couples TRBV7-2 to TRBJ1-6; weak D call: TRBD1 (6 bases). The CDR3 consists of 16 residues. Germline CDR1 is SGHTA and CDR2 is FQGNSA. V lost 2 bases and J 9 bases, leaving 17 bases between the germline ends. CDR3 sequence (DNA): TGTGCCAGCAGCTTATCCCCTCCAGGGGCCAGTTCACCCCTCCACTTT. Its protein product is CASSLSPPGASSPLHF.

This chain links TRBV27 with TRBJ2-5, with 7 positions matching TRBD1. J lost 4 bases, V lost 5 bases, and 10 bases had no gene match. This CDR3 is built from 15 residues. Germline V gives CDR1 MNHEY, CDR2 SMNVEV (reference sequence). CDR3 DNA sequence: TGTGCCAGCAGTCCCCACCCGACAGGGTCAGAGACCCAGTACTTC. It is translated as CASSPHPTGSETQYF.

CDR3 amino acids: CASSVVGSGHNEQFF. The DNA of the CDR3 is TGTGCCAGCAGCGTAGTGGGTAGCGGCCACAATGAGCAGTTCTTC. The chain recombines TRBV9 with TRBJ2-1, with D possibly matching TRBD2 (6 bases). CDR1 and CDR2 from the germline V gene are SGDLS and YYNGEE. V lost 0 bases, J lost 5 bases, and 12 bases lay in between. The length of the CDR3 is 15 residues.

The gene calls are TRBV29-1 and TRBJ2-1, with D unclear. In germline, CDR1 is SQVTM, CDR2 ANQGSEA. This CDR3 is 14 amino acids long. Between the trimmed V and J ends, which lost 2 bases and 6 bases, there was a span of 14 bases. The CDR3 DNA follows: TGCAGCGTTGAACGGATGACGGGTGGCAATGAGCAGTTCTTC. Protein: CSVERMTGGNEQFF.

This clone was recorded once. The chain uses TRBV7-8 and TRBJ2-1, with D tentatively TRBD1 (5 bases). The V gene's germline CDR1 is SGHVS and CDR2 FQNEAQ. V gave up 4 bases and J gave up 5 bases, with 9 bases separating them. The CDR3 totals 13 residues. The chain's CDR3 is CASSSTVNNEQFF. The CDR3 DNA is TGTGCCAGCAGCTCGACAGTAAACAATGAGCAGTTCTTC.